This T cell receptor (beta chain) was retrieved from a study of early T cells in non-severe SARS-CoV-2 infection. Overall study context: Sequenced bulk RNA came from whole blood that was unsorted, and chains were unpaired.

The CDR3 length is 14 residues. Germline values: CDR1 LGHNA, CDR2 YSLEER. Trimming took 0 bases from V and 2 from J, leaving 8 bases between them. This clonotype was detected only once. cDNA molecules, individually, were tagged with unique molecular identifiers. MiXCR, run by TCRdb on the 5' RACE reads, gives a single entry per CDR3 protein. The sample records some 90,000 distinct CDR3 sequences, more than 13% being singletons. The sample was whole blood. The source of this sequence is an adult who was a healthcare worker with PCR-confirmed SARS-CoV-2 infection or an uninfected control (not recorded which). This chain uses TRBV4-3 with TRBJ2-7; D remains ambiguous. Here the CDR3 reads CASSQDHRTYEQYF. CDR3 sequence (DNA): TGCGCCAGCAGCCAAGACCACAGAACCTACGAGCAGTACTTC.